This T cell receptor beta chain was identified in a study of PD-L1 blockade in urothelial cancer. Study summary: The study started patients on atezolizumab around 2014, giving 1,200 mg intravenously every 3 weeks. Of prior chemotherapy regimens, patients had received between 0 and 3. The median number of T cells present in blood samples was fewer than 150,000.

This clone has just one count. The time point here: peripheral blood 6 weeks after treatment start. Per patient, between 1 and 8 samples were collected at pretreatment and on-treatment time points. The table came from immunoSEQ multiplex PCR; TCRdb's copy has only in-frame clones and leaves some out. The sample includes 120,000 or so clones, 86% of them seen just once. The V gene lost 5 bases and the J gene lost 4 bases, with 17 bases spanning the gap. This CDR3 has 15 amino acids. Germline CDR1 SEHNR, CDR2 FQNEAQ (reference sequence). This rearrangement joins TRBV7-9 to TRBJ1-1, with D possibly TRBD1 on 6 matching bases. This receptor was taken from a man over 45 with urothelial cancer. The source material was PBMCs, sampled around atezolizumab (anti-PD-L1) treatment. The CDR3 reads CASSPRGSRSTEAFF. In DNA, the CDR3 is TGTGCCAGCAGCCCTAGGGGGAGTCGGAGCACTGAAGCTTTCTTT.